Sequencing of this T cell receptor beta chain was carried out in a study of response to subunit inactivated influenza vaccine. General study results and limits: The study's authors posited that every seasonal influenza vaccination enlists few new T cells.

TCRdb itself ran the RT-PCR reads through MiXCR, one entry per CDR3 protein. The data hold 650,000 or so distinct CDR3 sequences, with 12% to 15% observed a single time. This clonotype turned up a few times. Its cognate antigen is unknown. The starting material was PBMCs from blood, obtained about 14 days before vaccination. The sequence came from a man aged 50-60 years who received an inactivated influenza vaccine.

CDR3 amino acids: CASSLIAGEFKTQYF. The DNA for the CDR3 is TGTGCCAGCAGCTTAATAGCGGGAGAGTTTAAGACCCAGTACTTC. The chain links TRBV7-9 to TRBJ2-5, with TRBD2 identical over 9 bases. J was trimmed by 6 bases and V by 2 bases; bases with no gene match: 7. CDR1 is SEHNR and CDR2 is FQNEAQ in the germline V gene (reference sequence). CDR3 length: 15 amino acids.